The 27 T cell receptor beta chains below all came from one sample that was sequenced in a study of graft-versus-host responses after intestinal transplantation. The antigens for these receptors are not known. Method: immunoSEQ multiplex PCR; TCRdb's copy keeps in-frame clones and lacks some. In the table there are approximately 78,000 clones, around 87% of which are singletons. This specimen consisted of unstimulated CD8+ T cells sorted from spleen or lymph node cells, obtained before transplant. The receptors derive from a human donor who was the organ donor for an intestinal transplant.

This rearrangement joins TRBV4-1 to TRBJ1-6; D unresolved. Trimming left V 0 bases short and J 6 bases short, with 15 bases between. Germline V lookup: CDR1 MGHRA, CDR2 YSYEKL. This CDR3 comprises 17 residues. CDR3 residues: CASSQEGYSNFNSPLHF. The CDR3 DNA reads TGCGCCAGCAGCCAAGAGGGTTACAGCAATTTTAATTCACCCCTCCACTTT.

This clone was picked up one time. The chain is built from TRBV2 and TRBJ1-5; possibly TRBD1 for D (6 bases). The germline V and J ends were trimmed by 5 bases and 7 bases, with 18 bases remaining between them. Germline CDR1 and CDR2: SNHLY and FYNNEI. CDR3 size: 15 residues. DNA for the CDR3: TGTGCCAGCAGTCAAACCGGGGGCGAGTGGCAGCCCCAGCATTTT. It translates to CASSQTGGEWQPQHF.

This clone was recorded a few times. The rearrangement links TRBV19 to TRBJ1-4, with 10 positions matching TRBD1. V trimming: 6 bases; J trimming: 2 bases; junction bases outside the gene matches: 9. The CDR3 runs to 17 residues. Germline V gives CDR1 LNHDA, CDR2 SQIVND (reference sequence). This CDR3 is CASSEGQGILTNEKLFF. Written as DNA, the CDR3 is TGTGCCAGTAGCGAGGGACAGGGGATTTTGACTAATGAAAAACTGTTTTTT.

V usage is TRBV4-1 and J usage is TRBJ2-3; 9 bases are shared with TRBD2. After removal of 4 bases from V and 3 bases from J, the junction contained 8 bases not matched to a gene. Germline V gene lookup returns CDR1 MGHRA and CDR2 YSYEKL. The CDR3 contains 16 residues. CDR3 region: CASSLERGEWTDTQYF. For the CDR3, the DNA is TGCGCCAGCAGCCTAGAGCGGGGGGAATGGACAGATACGCAGTATTTT.

The CDR3 coding sequence is TGTGCCAGTAGTATAGTGGGGGGCCCGAACACTGAAGCTTTCTTT. It yields the protein CASSIVGGPNTEAFF. The gene calls are TRBV19 and TRBJ1-1; TRBD1 might be the D (6 bases). The CDR3 runs to 15 residues. V was pared by 1 base and J by 1 base, with 10 bases between. CDR1 LNHDA and CDR2 SQIVND come from the germline V gene (reference sequence). Based on the CDR3 plus reference TRBV19 and TRBJ1-1, the full variable domain is DGGITQSPKYLFRKEGQNVTLSCEQNLNHDAMYWYRQDPGQGLRLIYYSQIVNDFQKGDIAEGYSVSREKKESFPLTVTSAQKNPTAFYLCASSIVGGPNTEAFFGQGTRLTVV.

The CDR3 DNA sequence: TGCGCCAGCAGCGGAGGACCGGTTACTGAAGCTTTCTTT. The encoded protein is CASSGGPVTEAFF. This rearrangement joins TRBV5-1 to TRBJ1-1; no clear D gene. The CDR3 loop spans 13 amino acids. Trimming took off 4 bases at V and 5 bases at J, with 12 bases between the two ends. Germline CDR1 is SGHRS and CDR2 is YFSETQ. Combining the CDR3 with reference TRBV5-1 and TRBJ1-1 gives the whole variable domain KAGVTQTPRYLIKTRGQQVTLSCSPISGHRSVSWYQQTPGQGLQFLFEYFSETQRNKGNFPGRFSGRQFSNSRSEMNVSTLELGDSALYLCASSGGPVTEAFFGQGTRLTVV.

The chain carries TRBV5-4 and TRBJ2-7; D remains unclear. CDR1 and CDR2 (germline): SGHNT, YYREEE (reference sequence). V dropped 4 bases and J dropped 2 bases, with 16 bases sitting between them. This CDR3 region has 15 residues. The CDR3 here is CASSLHPFRTYEQYF. In DNA, the CDR3 is TGTGCCAGCAGCCTTCACCCCTTTAGGACCTACGAGCAGTACTTC.

This clone was recorded once. The rearrangement links TRBV7-2 to TRBJ1-2; 9 nucleotides match TRBD1. This CDR3 contains 15 residues. The germline CDR1 and CDR2 sequences are SGHTA and FQGNSA. V was clipped by 4 bases and J by 7 bases; unmatched bases: 10. The CDR3 DNA follows: TGTGCCAGCAGCTCACACAGGGGGCTAATTGGTGGCTACACCTTC. Its translation: CASSSHRGLIGGYTF.

The J gene is TRBJ1-5, the V gene TRBV5-6; 10 bases are a match to TRBD1. Trimming took 4 bases from V and 6 from J; bases not matched to a gene: 7. CDR1 is SGHDT and CDR2 is YYEEEE in the germline V gene. This CDR3 has 15 amino acids. The CDR3 reads CASSTDRGEVQPQHF. The CDR3 region has the DNA TGTGCCAGCAGCACGGACAGGGGGGAGGTTCAGCCCCAGCATTTT.

The rearrangement uses TRBV11-2 and TRBJ2-5; D perhaps matches TRBD1 (5 bases). This CDR3 spans 18 amino acids. Germline-derived CDR1 and CDR2 are SGHAT and FQNNGV. V was shortened by 5 bases and J by 1 base, with 23 bases between the two germline ends. The CDR3 region is CASSLMDIGHNAQETQYF. The CDR3 DNA sequence: TGTGCCAGCAGCCTGATGGATATAGGACACAACGCCCAAGAGACCCAGTACTTC.

CDR3 loop: CASSQVGPGTPYTEAFF. The DNA for the CDR3 is TGCGCCAGCAGCCAAGTAGGTCCTGGGACACCTTACACTGAAGCTTTCTTT. The rearrangement links TRBV4-1 to TRBJ1-1, with D possibly being TRBD1 (6 bases). This CDR3 has 17 residues. Germline V lookup: CDR1 MGHRA, CDR2 YSYEKL. Trimming left V 1 base short and J 3 bases short, with 18 bases between.

The chain recombines TRBV9 with TRBJ2-1; a weak D match, TRBD2 (6 bases). Trimming cost V 0 bases and J 4 bases, with 8 bases left between them. Germline values: CDR1 SGDLS, CDR2 YYNGEE. This CDR3 is built from 14 residues. CDR3 DNA: TGTGCCAGCAGCGTAGGTGCGGGATACAATGAGCAGTTCTTC. Protein product: CASSVGAGYNEQFF.

This clone has just one count. This chain joins TRBV27 and TRBJ2-3, with 7 nucleotides matching TRBD2. Trimming took 5 bases from V and 6 from J; bases not matched to a gene: 8. The length of the CDR3 is 14 residues. Germline CDR1 reads MNHEY; CDR2 reads SMNVEV (reference sequence). In DNA form, the CDR3 reads TGTGCCAGCAGTCCGGCCGGGGGGATCGATACGCAGTATTTT. Protein sequence: CASSPAGGIDTQYF.

The chain links TRBV11-2 to TRBJ2-7; D remains ambiguous. The CDR3 has 18 amino acids. The germline V and J ends were trimmed by 5 bases and 5 bases, with 28 bases remaining between them. Looked up from germline, CDR1 is SGHAT and CDR2 is FQNNGV. In DNA form, the CDR3 reads TGTGCCAGCAGCCGCGGCTTCCGACTGGGCCCCCCTCTCGACGAGCAGTACTTC. It codes for CASSRGFRLGPPLDEQYF.

The CDR3 region has the DNA TGTGCCAGCAGTACCCCGGACCCTGACACTGAAGCTTTCTTT. Protein sequence: CASSTPDPDTEAFF. The chain uses TRBV6-6 and TRBJ1-1, with D uncertain. The CDR3 has 14 amino acids. Trimming took off 5 bases at V and 3 bases at J, with 13 bases between the two ends. Germline V gene data show CDR1 as MNHNY and CDR2 as SVGAGI (reference sequence).

The sample holds one count of this clone. This chain connects TRBV27 to TRBJ2-3; tentative D call: TRBD2 (6 bases). The germline gives CDR1 MNHEY, CDR2 SMNVEV (reference sequence). Trimming shortened V by 2 bases and J by 0 bases, and 12 bases separated the two germline ends. The CDR3 length is 16 residues. The CDR3 bases are TGTGCCAGCAGTTTAGTGGCGGGGCCAAGCACAGATACGCAGTATTTT. This translates into CASSLVAGPSTDTQYF.

On this clone: A read error may account for a junction end that differs from germline. V is TRBV7-9 and J is TRBJ1-2; 7 nucleotides agree with TRBD1. The CDR3 runs to 11 residues. Germline V CDR1 and CDR2: SEHNR, FQNEAQ (reference sequence). CDR3 residues: CASSAGTEDSF. The CDR3 bases are TGTGCCAGCAGCGCCGGGACAGAGGATTCCTTC.

This rearrangement joins TRBV5-8 to TRBJ1-1; D is unresolved. The CDR3 sequence is 14 residues long. The germline V gene has CDR1 SGHTS and CDR2 YDEGEE. V gave up 1 base and J gave up 2 bases, with 9 bases separating them. The DNA of the CDR3 is TGTGCCAGCAGCTTGTATCAGCCCAACACTGAAGCTTTCTTT. This sequence encodes CASSLYQPNTEAFF.

This chain links TRBV5-4 with TRBJ2-1, with a possible D match to TRBD1 (6 bases). This CDR3 spans 15 amino acids. Trimming removed 2 bases from V and 6 bases from J, with 15 bases in between. Germline-derived CDR1 and CDR2 are SGHNT and YYREEE (reference sequence). DNA for the CDR3: TGTGCCAGCAGCTTCCGGGACACCTCCCGCAATGAGCAGTTCTTC. As protein: CASSFRDTSRNEQFF.

J is TRBJ2-1 and V is TRBV6-5; D is unclear. The V end lost 0 bases, the J end lost 7 bases, and 4 bases lay between the germline ends. The germline CDR1 and CDR2 sequences are MNHEY and SVGAGI. The CDR3 has 12 residues. The CDR3 DNA follows: TGTGCCAGCAGTTACTCGGGGAATGAGCAGTTCTTC. Encoded protein: CASSYSGNEQFF.

This chain links TRBV13 with TRBJ2-1; weak D call: TRBD2 (6 bases). CDR3 length: 15 amino acids. Germline CDR1 is PRHDT and CDR2 is FYEKMQ (reference sequence). The V end was cut by 1 base, the J end by 1 base, with 8 bases between. DNA for the CDR3: TGTGCCAGCAGCTTAGTGGCGGGGTCCTACAATGAGCAGTTCTTC. It specifies CASSLVAGSYNEQFF.

The chain carries TRBV2 and TRBJ2-2; 9 nucleotides agree with TRBD2. This CDR3 has 14 amino acids. The trim removed 7 bases at V and 3 bases at J, leaving 3 bases unmatched. The germline V gene has CDR1 SNHLY and CDR2 FYNNEI. The CDR3 sequence is CASIIAGDTGELFF. CDR3 sequence (DNA): TGTGCCAGCATCATAGCGGGGGACACCGGGGAGCTGTTTTTT.

Here the CDR3 DNA reads TGTGCCAGGGGGTGGGGCAGACTAGCCAAAAACATTCAGTACTTC. It codes for CARGWGRLAKNIQYF. The gene calls are TRBV28 and TRBJ2-4, with D tentatively TRBD1 (5 bases). Trimming pared 9 bases from V and 0 bases from J, leaving 15 bases between. CDR3 length equals 15 residues. Looked up from germline, CDR1 is MDHEN and CDR2 is SYDVKM.

The chain couples TRBV19 to TRBJ1-4, with D perhaps TRBD1 (5 bases). V lost 6 bases and J 8 bases, leaving 19 bases between the germline ends. The CDR3 is 15 residues long. From germline, CDR1 is LNHDA and CDR2 SQIVND (reference sequence). CDR3: CASRKRGGVWEKLFF. DNA for the CDR3: TGTGCCAGTAGGAAACGGGGGGGTGTTTGGGAAAAACTGTTTTTT.

V gene TRBV7-9 combines with J gene TRBJ2-3; D is uncertain. CDR1 SEHNR and CDR2 FQNEAQ come from the germline V gene (reference sequence). The V end was cut by 2 bases, the J end by 5 bases, with 8 bases between. This CDR3 has 13 amino acids. The CDR3 DNA reads as TGTGCCAGCAGCTTAAAGATCGGAGATACGCAGTATTTT. Amino acids: CASSLKIGDTQYF.

In this sample, this clone turned up a few times. The V call is TRBV28, the J call TRBJ2-1; 7 nucleotides line up with TRBD1. CDR3 length equals 16 residues. Per the germline V gene, CDR1 is MDHEN and CDR2 is SYDVKM. With 5 bases clipped from V and 3 bases from J, the junction kept 10 bases outside the gene matches. The CDR3 protein is CASSPTGALFYNEQFF. In nucleotides, the CDR3 is TGTGCCAGCAGTCCAACAGGGGCCCTTTTCTACAATGAGCAGTTCTTC.

The chain's CDR3 is CASSSYGGGMNNEQFF. The CDR3 DNA reads TGTGCCAGCAGCTCGTATGGGGGGGGCATGAACAATGAGCAGTTCTTC. V usage is TRBV7-3 and J usage is TRBJ2-1; D perhaps matches TRBD2 (7 bases). The V end lost 4 bases, the J end lost 5 bases, and 18 bases lay between the germline ends. Germline V CDR1 and CDR2: SGHTA, FQGTGA. This CDR3 has 16 residues.